This T cell receptor beta chain was recorded in a study of cytomegalovirus exposure and HLA in healthy donors. About the research overall: Earlier, 100 million to 130 million unique TCR beta sequences were recovered from approximately 180 million T cells by an analysis. Findings of the study overall: On later analysis, the bulk of CMV-associated TCR beta chains appeared to be HLA-restricted. DRB1 showed the most TCR associations and HLA-C the fewest in a later analysis, as rates varied by HLA locus.

V gave up 5 bases and J gave up 7 bases, with 15 bases separating them. The germline CDR1 and CDR2 sequences are SGHTA and FQGTGA. The CDR3 loop spans 14 amino acids. Primers for the PCR totalled 60 Vbeta and 13 Jbeta. This table comes from immunoSEQ multiplex PCR, and its TCRdb copy is limited to in-frame clones, with some not included. The sample table includes about 130,000 clones. Each donor's status was that of a healthy bone marrow donor. About this clone itself: The antigen is undetermined.

This clonotype was obtained from a man aged 40-49 years in good health and CMV-seronegative. The chain joins TRBV7-3 to TRBJ2-1; D is possibly TRBD1 (6 bases). Sequencing input: PBMCs. The CDR3 region is CASSATPQGNEQFF. CDR3 DNA sequence: TGTGCCAGCAGCGCGACTCCACAGGGTAATGAGCAGTTCTTC.